This TCR beta chain comes out of a study of T cell responses to AZD1222 COVID-19 vaccine. Study results and caveats: Repertoires in all cases were sampled only once the peak T cell response had passed. The donors showed a predominance of white British ancestry and of females, with possible underestimation of clonal diversity. In the spike-specific TCR repertoire, nearly half reportedly target unmutated variant regions. Of the AZD1222 recipients, only six were seropositive at baseline.

The CDR3 spans 14 residues. Germline V gives CDR1 MNHEY, CDR2 SVGAGI. Generated by immunoSEQ multiplex PCR, the TCRdb table keeps only in-frame clones and is missing some. The top ten clones hold about 4.9% of a sample with about 140,000 clones, more than 70% of them seen once. Details on this clone: Its antigen is currently unknown. Germline is not matched at one junction end, which may reflect a read error.

The receptor's source is an adult who received the AZD1222 COVID-19 vaccine. Here the sequenced sample was peripheral blood, taken 28 days after the second AZD1222 dose. The rearrangement links TRBV6-5 to TRBJ1-2; possible D gene TRBD1, 6 bases. CDR3 in amino acids: CASSYSNQPSRTAF. The DNA for the CDR3 is TGTGCCAGCAGTTACTCGAACCAGCCGTCCAGGACAGCCTTC.